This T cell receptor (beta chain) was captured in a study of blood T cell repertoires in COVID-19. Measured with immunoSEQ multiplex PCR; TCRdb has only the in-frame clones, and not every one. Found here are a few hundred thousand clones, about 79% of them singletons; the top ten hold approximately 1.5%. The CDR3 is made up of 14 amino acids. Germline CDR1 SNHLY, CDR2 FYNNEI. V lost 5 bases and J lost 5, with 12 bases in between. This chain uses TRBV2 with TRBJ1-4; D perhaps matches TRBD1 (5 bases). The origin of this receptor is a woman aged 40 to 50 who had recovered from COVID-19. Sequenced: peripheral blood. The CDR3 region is CASSRQRSNEKLFF. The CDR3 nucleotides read TGTGCCAGCAGTCGACAGAGGAGCAATGAAAAACTGTTTTTT.